This TCR beta chain was sequenced in a study of T cell repertoires in cytomegalovirus infection. Study details: Public TCR beta signatures were indicative of both CMV infection and a matching HLA type.

The table lists this clonotype with many counts. Its antigen is currently unknown. Overall study findings and caveats: Cumulative public TCR beta family frequency identified carriers of CMV plus the relevant HLA. Across the ex vivo response, the dominant clonotypes were HLA-C-restricted CMV-specific TCR beta clonotypes.

CDR1 is MNHNY, CDR2 SVGAGI, per germline (reference sequence). V lost 4 bases to trimming and J lost 5 bases, with 18 bases between them. CDR3 size: 16 residues. Each CDR3 protein is one row after TCRdb ran MiXCR on the reads. The sample has around 530,000 distinct CDR3 sequences; approximately 15% are singletons. Specimen: CD8+ T cells from PBMCs. The TCR originated in a human donor in good health (CMV status not recorded). Some clones in this sample may be carry-over from other donors' samples. This chain connects TRBV6-6 to TRBJ2-1; a possible D gene is TRBD2 (7 bases). The CDR3 DNA sequence: TGTGCCAGCAGTTCGCCCGGGGGGCCCCCGGACAATGAGCAGTTCTTC. The encoded protein is CASSSPGGPPDNEQFF.